These 29 T cell receptor beta chains were all obtained from the same sample, sequenced in a study of blood T cells in healthy people across ages. The authors ran a second PCR of about 7 to 11 cycles using a sample-barcoded 5' primer and a J-beta primer mix. One entry per CDR3 protein results from TCRdb running MiXCR on the 5' RACE reads. This table holds almost 300,000 distinct CDR3 sequences, 27% found once. Sequences were obtained from blood. The receptor source for this set is a woman in her 70s in good health.

This clonotype was counted a few times. At one of its ends the junction is not consistent with the germline gene, which may arise from a read error. The chain uses TRBV7-2 and TRBJ2-7, with no clear D. Germline V gives CDR1 SGHTA, CDR2 FQGNSA. This CDR3 is built from 11 residues. CDR3 region: CANSLKYEQYF. Written as DNA, the CDR3 is TGTGCCAACAGCTTAAAGTACGAGCAGTACTTC.

This clonotype showed up just a few times. The V and J genes are TRBV6-5 and TRBJ2-7; the D call may be TRBD1 or TRBD2 (5 bases each). Looked up from germline, CDR1 is MNHEY and CDR2 is SVGAGI. The ends were cut back, 6 bases at V and 3 bases at J, with 12 bases in the middle. This CDR3 is built from 13 residues. The CDR3 nucleotides are TGTGCCAGCAGCCCGGGACGTAACTACGAGCAGTACTTC. The encoded protein is CASSPGRNYEQYF.

This clonotype was seen a few times. V gene TRBV29-1 combines with J gene TRBJ2-3; 7 positions match TRBD2. CDR1 and CDR2 (germline): SQVTM, ANQGSEA. The CDR3 has 13 residues. V dropped 7 bases and J dropped 4; count of bases not matched to a gene: 8. The CDR3 is CSARPAGADTQYF. Written as DNA, the CDR3 is TGCAGCGCTCGCCCGGCGGGGGCAGATACGCAGTATTTT.

The chain couples TRBV14 to TRBJ2-7; the match to TRBD2 covers 10 bases. The V segment lost 3 bases and the J segment 7 bases; nucleotides outside the gene matches: 3. The CDR3 sequence is 13 residues long. Germline V gene data show CDR1 as SGHDN and CDR2 as FVKESK. In nucleotides, the CDR3 is TGTGCCAGCAGCCAGGGACTAGCGCGAGAGCAGTACTTC. Translating gives CASSQGLAREQYF.

This clonotype was detected only once. The chain carries TRBV2 and TRBJ1-1, with 10 bases lining up with TRBD1. Trimming cost V 7 bases and J 4 bases; bases outside gene matches: 12. This CDR3 contains 16 residues. The germline V gene encodes CDR1 SNHLY and CDR2 FYNNEI. Here the CDR3 reads CASNDGTGARSTEAFF. The CDR3, as DNA: TGTGCCAGCAACGATGGGACAGGGGCGAGAAGCACTGAAGCTTTCTTT.

The chain joins TRBV20-1 to TRBJ2-3; 11 bases map to TRBD2. This CDR3 has 16 residues. With 5 bases clipped from V and 6 bases from J, the junction kept 13 bases outside the gene matches. CDR1 and CDR2 from the germline V gene are DFQATT and SNEGSKA (reference sequence). CDR3 nucleotide sequence: TGCAGTGCTCGACCCCAACTAGCGGGAGTCGAGGATACGCAGTATTTT. Protein product: CSARPQLAGVEDTQYF.

This clonotype has just a few counts. The gene calls are TRBV20-1 and TRBJ2-5; 7 nucleotides line up with TRBD2. Looked up from germline, CDR1 is DFQATT and CDR2 is SNEGSKA (reference sequence). The CDR3 length is 10 residues. V lost 6 bases and J lost 11; bases outside the gene matches: 6. The CDR3 reads CSALAREQYF. As DNA, the CDR3 is TGCAGTGCACTAGCGAGGGAGCAGTACTTC.

This clonotype was counted between two and nine times. The gene calls are TRBV28 and TRBJ1-5; weak D call: TRBD1 (5 bases). The CDR3 consists of 15 residues. The germline V and J ends were trimmed by 2 bases and 2 bases, with 10 bases remaining between them. Germline CDR1 and CDR2: MDHEN and SYDVKM. CDR3 DNA sequence: TGTGCCAGCAGTTTAGGGGGTTATCGCAATCAGCCCCAGCATTTT. The encoded protein is CASSLGGYRNQPQHF.

The CDR3 sequence is CSVIPTSSDYEQYF. The CDR3 DNA is TGCAGCGTTATCCCCACTAGTTCAGACTACGAGCAGTACTTC. The chain couples TRBV29-1 to TRBJ2-7; D perhaps matches TRBD2 (5 bases). V gave up 5 bases and J gave up 3 bases, with 17 bases separating them. CDR3 size: 14 residues. Germline CDR1 SQVTM, CDR2 ANQGSEA.

This clonotype has a handful of counts. This chain connects TRBV28 to TRBJ1-4; D remains unclear. CDR1 and CDR2 from the germline V gene are MDHEN and SYDVKM. There are 15 residues in the CDR3. Trimming cost V 6 bases and J 4 bases, with 15 bases left between them. CDR3 sequence reads: CASRMQLVGNEKLFF. The CDR3 coding sequence is TGTGCCAGCAGAATGCAACTTGTGGGTAATGAAAAACTGTTTTTT.

This chain joins TRBV20-1 and TRBJ1-2; 12 nucleotides match TRBD1. The J segment lost 4 bases and the V segment lost 0 bases, leaving 9 bases of the junction unmatched. In germline, CDR1 is DFQATT, CDR2 SNEGSKA (reference sequence). The CDR3 runs 17 residues. This CDR3 reads CSARDRDRGRSSYGYTF. The CDR3 DNA is TGCAGTGCTAGAGACCGGGACAGGGGGCGAAGTAGCTATGGCTACACCTTC.

With regard to this clonotype: The junction differs from germline at one of its ends, possibly a read error. The chain links TRBV20-1 to TRBJ2-1; D unresolved. Germline loops: CDR1 DFQATT, CDR2 SNEGSKA (reference sequence). This CDR3 comprises 13 residues. The CDR3 coding sequence is TGCGGTGCTAGAGCCCCTGCTCCAGGTGAGCAGTTCTTC. Its protein is CGARAPAPGEQFF.

This clonotype was seen many times. This rearrangement joins TRBV20-1 to TRBJ2-7; 12 nucleotides line up with TRBD2. V shed 4 bases and J 7 bases; nucleotides not matched to a gene: 8. Looked up from germline, CDR1 is DFQATT and CDR2 is SNEGSKA (reference sequence). CDR3 length equals 14 residues. CDR3: CSAMNPGTSGEQYF. As DNA, the CDR3 is TGCAGTGCTATGAACCCCGGGACTAGCGGGGAGCAGTACTTC.

The gene calls are TRBV5-6 and TRBJ2-7; TRBD1 might be the D (5 bases). From germline, CDR1 is SGHDT and CDR2 YYEEEE. Trimming pared 5 bases from V and 0 bases from J, leaving 15 bases between. The CDR3 contains 15 residues. Written as DNA, the CDR3 is TGTGCCAGCAGGCGGTCCCAGGGTAGCTCCTACGAGCAGTACTTC. Protein sequence: CASRRSQGSSYEQYF.

The chain's CDR3 is CASSLRRGGSTDTQYF. CDR3 bases: TGTGCCAGCAGCTTAAGGCGGGGGGGGAGCACAGATACGCAGTATTTT. This chain links TRBV7-6 with TRBJ2-3, with TRBD2 matching 9 bases. The V gene's germline CDR1 is SGHVS and CDR2 FNYEAQ. V shed 2 bases, J shed 0 bases, and the junction held 3 bases outside the gene matches. This CDR3 is 16 amino acids long.

The chain is built from TRBV18 and TRBJ2-5; tentatively, D is TRBD1 (6 bases). V gave up 3 bases and J gave up 3 bases, with 17 bases separating them. The CDR3 consists of 16 residues. The germline CDR1 and CDR2 sequences are KGHSH and LQKENI. The CDR3 coding sequence is TGTGCCAGCTCACCCGGGACACTGAGGGGAAAAGAGACCCAGTACTTC. Protein sequence: CASSPGTLRGKETQYF.

The rearrangement uses TRBV18 and TRBJ2-5, with D possibly matching TRBD1 (5 bases). From germline, CDR1 is KGHSH and CDR2 LQKENI. V lost 5 bases and J 2 bases, leaving 12 bases between the germline ends. The CDR3 runs to 14 residues. The chain's CDR3 is CASSADNGQETQYF. CDR3 in DNA: TGTGCCAGCTCAGCGGACAATGGGCAAGAGACCCAGTACTTC.

The chain recombines TRBV9 with TRBJ2-7; 8 positions match TRBD2. CDR1 and CDR2 from the germline V gene are SGDLS and YYNGEE. The CDR3 is made up of 16 amino acids. Trimming took 0 bases from V and 6 from J; bases not matched to a gene: 11. For the CDR3, the DNA is TGTGCCAGCAGCGTAGCCCCAGCGGGAGTTCTCGCCGAGCAGTACTTC. Its translation: CASSVAPAGVLAEQYF.

The rearrangement joins TRBV28 to TRBJ1-5; possible D gene TRBD1, 5 bases. V gave up 6 bases and J gave up 3 bases, with 21 bases separating them. Germline V CDR1 and CDR2: MDHEN, SYDVKM. This CDR3 is built from 17 residues. Here the CDR3 DNA reads TGTGCCAGCAGCAGCCCCTCGGGAGGGGACGTCAATCAGCCCCAGCATTTT. Translating it yields CASSSPSGGDVNQPQHF.

Remarks on this clonotype: A much larger clone is a single base away; this may be a read error. The chain uses TRBV18 and TRBJ1-4, with 7 bases lining up with TRBD1. The CDR3 spans 13 residues. Per the germline V gene, CDR1 is KGHSH and CDR2 is LQKENI. CDR3 coding DNA: TGTGCCAGCTCGTCACAGGGGCGCGAAAAACTGCTTTTT. Protein product: CASSSQGREKLLF.

The chain employs TRBV7-9 and TRBJ2-7; D possibly corresponds to TRBD1 (6 bases). Looked up from germline, CDR1 is SEHNR and CDR2 is FQNEAQ (reference sequence). CDR3 length equals 15 residues. V was shortened by 5 bases and J by 7 bases, with 21 bases between the two germline ends. CDR3 amino acids: CASSPGQTIYVEQYF. Here the CDR3 DNA reads TGTGCCAGCAGCCCAGGACAGACAATCTACGTTGAGCAGTACTTC.

This clonotype was detected only a few times. V usage is TRBV28 and J usage is TRBJ2-5; 10 nucleotides agree with TRBD2. Judging by the DNA end, TRBJ2-1 fits better; the J call may be wrong. The germline V gene has CDR1 MDHEN and CDR2 SYDVKM. The CDR3 runs to 15 residues. The CDR3 reads CASNPSGSLIREQFF. The CDR3 coding sequence is TGTGCCAGCAACCCTAGCGGGAGTTTGATCCGGGAGCAGTTCTTC.

This clonotype was found a few times. The CDR3 nucleotides are TGTGCCACCAGCGGGAGACAGGCGGGGGACACCTACACCTTC. Its translation is CATSGRQAGDTYTF. The V and J genes are TRBV15 and TRBJ1-2, with D possibly matching TRBD1 (6 bases). This CDR3 region has 14 residues. Trimming took 5 bases from V and 10 from J, leaving 20 bases between them. Germline assignment: CDR1 LNHNV and CDR2 YYDKDF (reference sequence).

The gene calls are TRBV3-1 and TRBJ2-5, with 8 nucleotides matching TRBD2. The end of the DNA is better explained by TRBJ2-7, so the J call may be wrong. Germline assignment: CDR1 LGHDT and CDR2 YNNKEL (reference sequence). The CDR3 consists of 16 residues. CDR3 region: CASSPTEAGVPYEQYF. The CDR3 DNA reads as TGTGCCAGCAGCCCGACCGAAGCGGGAGTGCCGTACGAGCAGTACTTC.

This clonotype was counted ten times or more. J is TRBJ2-5 and V is TRBV7-9, with a possible D match to TRBD2 (5 bases). Between the trimmed V and J ends, which lost 7 bases and 5 bases, there was a span of 14 bases. The length of the CDR3 is 13 residues. CDR1 SEHNR and CDR2 FQNEAQ come from the germline V gene (reference sequence). This CDR3 is CASTSRGPETQYF. CDR3 in DNA: TGTGCCAGCACATCACGGGGTCCGGAGACCCAGTACTTC.

The chain couples TRBV3-1 to TRBJ2-6; no definite D call. The ends were cut back, 0 bases at V and 0 bases at J, with 12 bases in the middle. CDR3 length equals 18 residues. Germline V gene lookup returns CDR1 LGHDT and CDR2 YNNKEL (reference sequence). The chain's CDR3 is CASSQDGWSSSGANVLTF. The CDR3 DNA is TGTGCCAGCAGCCAAGACGGATGGAGTTCCTCTGGGGCCAACGTCCTGACTTTC.

This clonotype appeared a few times. The V and J genes are TRBV7-2 and TRBJ2-6; D not resolved. The V gene's germline CDR1 is SGHTA and CDR2 FQGNSA. This CDR3 comprises 14 residues. V was clipped by 1 base and J by 3 bases, with 4 bases between them. Here the CDR3 reads CASSLGVGANVLTF. CDR3 nucleotide sequence: TGTGCCAGCAGCTTAGGGGTTGGGGCCAACGTCCTGACTTTC.

This clonotype was counted many times. This sequence joins TRBV7-2 and TRBJ2-7; 7 nucleotides match TRBD2. Germline CDR1 reads SGHTA; CDR2 reads FQGNSA. J was trimmed by 6 bases and V by 4 bases; bases with no gene match: 6. CDR3 length: 13 residues. The CDR3 loop is CASSSGGSGEQYF. In DNA form, the CDR3 reads TGTGCCAGCAGCTCAGGCGGGAGTGGCGAGCAGTACTTC. The whole variable domain, filled in from reference TRBV7-2 and TRBJ2-7, reads GAGVSQSPSNKVTEKGKDVELRCDPISGHTALYWYRQSLGQGLEFLIYFQGNSAPDKSGLPSDRFSAERTGGSVSTLTIQRTQQEDSAVYLCASSSGGSGEQYFGPGTRLTVT.

The chain combines TRBV28 with TRBJ1-1, with D uncertain. The germline CDR1 and CDR2 sequences are MDHEN and SYDVKM. The length of the CDR3 is 13 residues. V was cut by 4 bases and J by 4 bases, with 10 bases left in between. Here the CDR3 reads CASSWAGGTEAFF. The CDR3 DNA sequence: TGTGCCAGCAGTTGGGCGGGTGGCACTGAAGCTTTCTTT.